These 11 T cell receptor beta chains share one sample of origin, sequenced in a study of siplizumab effects on memory and regulatory T cells. The repertoire was sequenced with immunoSEQ multiplex PCR; TCRdb's copy has only in-frame clones and lacks some. The sample has roughly 100,000 clones; about 93% are singletons. What was sequenced was CD4+ T cells sorted from blood. These receptors came from a human donor in good health.

The gene calls are TRBV21-1 and TRBJ1-1; the table's D call of TRBD1 was not tested on the DNA. TRBV21-1 is listed as a pseudogene. This CDR3 is built from 15 residues. The CDR3 region is CASSKGSGVNTEAFF. The CDR3 DNA follows: TGTGCCAGCAGCAAAGGGTCAGGGGTCAACACTGAAGCTTTCTTT.

The V call is TRBV5-1, the J call TRBJ1-4; TRBD1 matches 9 bases. Trimming cost V 4 bases and J 11 bases; bases outside gene matches: 9. Looked up from germline, CDR1 is SGHRS and CDR2 is YFSETQ. This CDR3 has 14 residues. The CDR3 bases are TGCGCCAGCAGCCCTGGAAGACAGGGGGGGAAACTGTTTTTT. Residues: CASSPGRQGGKLFF. Supplemented by reference TRBV5-1 and TRBJ1-4, the full variable domain reads KAGVTQTPRYLIKTRGQQVTLSCSPISGHRSVSWYQQTPGQGLQFLFEYFSETQRNKGNFPGRFSGRQFSNSRSEMNVSTLELGDSALYLCASSPGRQGGKLFFGSGTQLSVL.

This clone was seen once. The chain employs TRBV14 and TRBJ1-2; the D is unclear. Germline V lookup: CDR1 SGHDN, CDR2 FVKESK. The CDR3 covers 14 residues. V lost 1 base to trimming and J lost 2 bases, with 8 bases between them. For the CDR3, the DNA is TGTGCCAGCAGCCAAGTGGCAGGCAACTATGGCTACACCTTC. This translates into CASSQVAGNYGYTF. The full variable domain, in which reference TRBV14 and TRBJ1-2 provide the parts outside the CDR3, is EAGVTQFPSHSVIEKGQTVTLRCDPISGHDNLYWYRRVMGKEIKFLLHFVKESKQDESGMPNNRFLAERTGGTYSTLKVQPAELEDSGVYFCASSQVAGNYGYTFGSGTRLTVV.

V and J are TRBV6-5 and TRBJ2-5, with a weak D call TRBD1 (6 bases). This CDR3 is 14 amino acids long. Germline V lookup: CDR1 MNHEY, CDR2 SVGAGI. The V end was cut by 6 bases, the J end by 2 bases, with 13 bases between. CDR3 residues: CASSNSRGQETQYF. CDR3 sequence (DNA): TGTGCCAGCAGCAACTCAAGGGGGCAAGAGACCCAGTACTTC.

CDR3 amino acids: CASSLGGVYGYTF. CDR3 bases: TGTGCCAGCAGCTTAGGGGGTGTTTATGGCTACACCTTC. The chain joins TRBV11-3 to TRBJ1-2, with no clear D. The CDR3 loop spans 13 amino acids. Germline V gene data show CDR1 as SGHNT and CDR2 as YENEEA. V was pared by 1 base and J by 5 bases, with 8 bases between. Full variable domain (outside the CDR3, taken from reference TRBV11-3 and TRBJ1-2): EAGVVQSPRYKIIEKKQPVAFWCNPISGHNTLYWYLQNLGQGPELLIRYENEEAVDDSQLPKDRFSAERLKGVDSTLKIQPAELGDSAVYLCASSLGGVYGYTFGSGTRLTVV.

This sequence joins TRBV19 and TRBJ2-2, with unresolved D. CDR3 length: 13 amino acids. V lost 7 bases, J lost 5 bases, and 11 bases lay in between. Germline lookup yields CDR1 LNHDA and CDR2 SQIVND (reference sequence). The CDR3 is CASTPGRTGELFF. The CDR3 nucleotides are TGTGCCAGTACCCCTGGAAGAACCGGGGAGCTGTTTTTT.

This chain's CDR3 is CASSEGTYGYTF. CDR3 coding DNA: TGTGCCAGCAGTGAGGGGACTTATGGCTACACCTTC. The V and J genes are TRBV25-1 and TRBJ1-2; D possibly corresponds to TRBD1 (5 bases). The CDR3 runs 12 residues. The germline V gene has CDR1 MGHDK and CDR2 SYGVNS. The V and J ends lost 3 bases and 5 bases respectively, with 7 bases between them.

The V and J genes are TRBV9 and TRBJ2-7; the match to TRBD1 covers 8 bases. CDR1 is SGDLS, CDR2 YYNGEE, per germline. With V trimmed by 0 bases and J by 6 bases, 2 bases remained unmatched. The length of the CDR3 is 13 residues. CDR3 nucleotide sequence: TGTGCCAGCAGCGTAGCGGACAGGGCCGAGCAGTACTTC. Translated, it gives CASSVADRAEQYF.

This clone was seen just once. The rearrangement joins TRBV4-3 to TRBJ2-1; D is uncertain. This CDR3 contains 15 residues. CDR1 and CDR2 from the germline V gene are LGHNA and YSLEER. V shed 0 bases and J shed 5 bases, with 11 bases lying between them. CDR3 sequence reads: CASSQDIGQNNEQFF. The CDR3 bases are TGCGCCAGCAGCCAAGATATAGGGCAGAACAATGAGCAGTTCTTC.

In its sample, this clone was seen a few times. The DNA of the CDR3 is TGTGCCAGCACGGAGGTAAGCAATCAGCCCCAGCATTTT. Amino acid sequence: CASTEVSNQPQHF. The rearrangement joins TRBV6-1 to TRBJ1-5, with no clear D. Trimming took 7 bases from V and 1 from J, leaving 8 bases between them. CDR1 and CDR2 (germline): MNHNS, SASEGT. This CDR3 is built from 13 residues.

The J gene is TRBJ2-7, the V gene TRBV4-2; 9 bases fit TRBD1. Germline-derived CDR1 and CDR2 are LGHNA and YNFKEQ. This CDR3 is 16 amino acids long. Trimming took 0 bases from V and 4 from J; bases not matched to a gene: 7. The CDR3 spells CASSQETVGQGYEQYF. CDR3 nucleotides: TGTGCCAGCAGCCAAGAAACGGTAGGACAGGGGTACGAGCAGTACTTC.